The 8 T cell receptor beta chains listed next were all sequenced from one sample in a study of siplizumab effects on memory and regulatory T cells (dated by TCRdb to the late 2010s). The method behind the library was the immunoSEQ multiplex PCR assay. TCRdb limited this immuneACCESS table to in-frame rearrangements with V and J called. A share of clones is missing; checked studies link under half to unresolved V genes, and the rest is unexplained. Here the sample has approximately 70,000 clones; roughly nine tenths occur a single time. The leading ten clones occupy around 29% of the sample. Sequencing was carried out using CD8+ T cells sorted from blood. All receptors come from a human donor in good health.

The chain uses TRBV27 and TRBJ2-1; D is possibly TRBD1 (6 bases). CDR3 length: 13 amino acids. The germline CDR1 and CDR2 sequences are MNHEY and SMNVEV (reference sequence). Trimming took off 5 bases at V and 9 bases at J, with 14 bases between the two ends. The CDR3 is CASSVWGLGEQFF. CDR3 DNA sequence: TGTGCCAGCAGTGTATGGGGGCTTGGTGAGCAGTTCTTC.

The J gene is TRBJ2-3, the V gene TRBV21-1; the D call TRBD2 from the table was never checked on the DNA. TRBV21-1 is a known pseudogene. This CDR3 has 15 amino acids. The CDR3 protein is CASTWRDYKTDTQYF. CDR3 nucleotide sequence: TGTGCCAGCACTTGGAGGGACTATAAGACAGATACGCAGTATTTT.

This chain uses TRBV12-5 with TRBJ1-1; 8 nucleotides agree with TRBD1. With 5 bases clipped from V and 4 bases from J, the junction kept 9 bases outside the gene matches. The CDR3 spans 15 residues. Germline V gives CDR1 LGHNT, CDR2 FRNRAP. CDR3 sequence: CASGRSGGAVTEAFF. CDR3 DNA: TGTGCTAGTGGTCGCTCAGGGGGCGCTGTCACTGAAGCTTTCTTT. The complete variable domain, with remaining parts taken from reference TRBV12-5 and TRBJ1-1, reads DARVTQTPRHKVTEMGQEVTMRCQPILGHNTVFWYRQTMMQGLELLAYFRNRAPLDDSGMPKDRFSAEMPDATLATLKIQPSEPRDSAVYFCASGRSGGAVTEAFFGQGTRLTVV.

This clone was detected a few times. V and J are TRBV7-9 and TRBJ2-1; 9 positions match TRBD1. CDR3 length: 12 amino acids. With 5 bases clipped from V and 15 bases from J, the junction kept 8 bases outside the gene matches. Germline CDR1 and CDR2: SEHNR and FQNEAQ (reference sequence). CDR3 sequence reads: CASSTGTGFMFF. Here the CDR3 DNA reads TGTGCCAGCAGCACGGGGACAGGGTTTATGTTCTTC.

Concerning this clone itself: At one end, the junction sequence differs from germline, possibly due to a read error. The V and J genes are TRBV29-1 and TRBJ1-2; D ambiguous. In germline, CDR1 is SQVTM, CDR2 ANQGSEA. The CDR3 runs 13 residues. The CDR3 nucleotides read TGCAGCGCTGAAGGTCGGGAGGACTATGGCTACACCTTC. It encodes CSAEGREDYGYTF.

The J gene is TRBJ1-1, the V gene TRBV27, with unresolved D. Trimming shortened V by 5 bases and J by 0 bases, and 16 bases separated the two germline ends. Germline CDR1 and CDR2: MNHEY and SMNVEV (reference sequence). The CDR3 spans 16 residues. The CDR3 loop reads CASSPIGRDLNTEAFF. The CDR3 bases are TGTGCCAGCAGTCCTATAGGAAGAGACTTGAACACTGAAGCTTTCTTT.

The chain's CDR3 is CASSDRDRVWDYGYTF. The CDR3 nucleotides read TGTGCCAGCAGCGACCGGGACAGGGTGTGGGACTATGGCTACACCTTC. The gene calls are TRBV11-2 and TRBJ1-2; 9 positions agree with TRBD1. The CDR3 length is 16 residues. Germline values: CDR1 SGHAT, CDR2 FQNNGV. The ends lost 5 bases at V and 3 bases at J; junction bases unmatched: 10. Looking up the rest from reference TRBV11-2 and TRBJ1-2 gives the full variable domain: EAGVAQSPRYKIIEKRQSVAFWCNPISGHATLYWYQQILGQGPKLLIQFQNNGVVDDSQLPKDRFSAERLKGVDSTLKIQPAKLEDSAVYLCASSDRDRVWDYGYTFGSGTRLTVV.

The rearrangement joins TRBV30 to TRBJ2-1, with D possibly matching TRBD2 (5 bases). Trimming removed 1 base from V and 5 bases from J, with 12 bases in between. The CDR3 extends over 14 amino acids. Per the germline V gene, CDR1 is GTSNPN and CDR2 is SVGIG (reference sequence). The CDR3 sequence: CAWSDGITNNEQFF. DNA for the CDR3: TGTGCCTGGAGTGACGGGATAACGAACAATGAGCAGTTCTTC.